These 18 T cell receptor beta chains were all obtained from the same sample, sequenced in a study of breast tumors, draining lymph nodes, adjacent tissues. From the multiplex PCR reads, TCRdb called clonotypes with MiXCR, one entry per CDR3 protein. The sample lists 17,000 or so distinct CDR3 sequences; over 40% were seen once. Sequencing was done on a sample of breast tumor tissue. Receptors were obtained from a female donor with breast cancer. Some clones in this sample may be carry-over from other donors' samples.

Judged by abundance, this clonotype is medium-sized (0.01 to 0.1%). One end of the junction varies from germline; a read error may be responsible. This chain joins TRBV6-2 or TRBV6-3 and TRBJ2-1, with D perhaps TRBD1 or TRBD2 (5 bases each). In germline, CDR1 is MNHEY, CDR2 SVGEGT. The length of the CDR3 is 20 residues. The CDR3 sequence is CASSHSMGPEDFSSYNEQFF. In DNA form, the CDR3 reads TGTGCCAGCAGTCACTCGATGGGGCCGGAGGACTTTAGCTCCTACAATGAGCAGTTCTTC.

This clonotype has just a few counts. CDR3 amino acids: CASSLGGLNTEAFF. CDR3 bases: TGTGCCAGCAGTTTGGGGGGTTTGAACACTGAAGCTTTCTTT. This chain links TRBV12-3 or TRBV12-4 with TRBJ1-1; weak D call: TRBD1 (5 bases). CDR3 length: 14 residues. Deletions cut 3 bases from V and 0 bases from J, with 8 bases between.

This clonotype was detected many times. The V gene is TRBV11-3, the J gene TRBJ2-7; D gene uncertain. V was shortened by 0 bases and J by 3 bases, with 6 bases between the two germline ends. The CDR3 is made up of 13 amino acids. The V gene's germline CDR1 is SGHNT and CDR2 YENEEA. The CDR3 bases are TGTGCCAGCAGCTTAGATTGGGGCTACGAGCAGTACTTC. It translates to CASSLDWGYEQYF.

The table lists this clonotype with many counts. The V gene is TRBV6-1, the J gene TRBJ2-1; TRBD1 matches at 10 bases. J was trimmed by 6 bases and V by 7 bases; bases with no gene match: 9. CDR3 size: 15 residues. CDR1 and CDR2 from the germline V gene are MNHNS and SASEGT. This chain's CDR3 is CASTSRTGGGNEQFF. CDR3 DNA: TGTGCCAGCACTTCCCGGACAGGGGGAGGCAATGAGCAGTTCTTC.

Many counts were recorded for this clonotype. The V call is TRBV7-6, the J call TRBJ1-4; D is undetermined. Germline CDR1 reads SGHVS; CDR2 reads FNYEAQ. The CDR3 covers 12 residues. V dropped 4 bases and J dropped 3 bases, with 3 bases sitting between them. The CDR3 spells CASSYPNEKLFF. The CDR3 bases are TGTGCCAGCAGCTATCCTAATGAAAAACTGTTTTTT.

This sequence joins TRBV7-8 and TRBJ2-7; 9 positions agree with TRBD2. The ends lost 1 base at V and 1 base at J; junction bases unmatched: 5. Germline values: CDR1 SGHVS, CDR2 FQNEAQ. This CDR3 has 16 amino acids. The CDR3 DNA reads as TGTGCCAGCAGCTTAGGGCCGGGACTAGCATCCTACGAGCAGTACTTC. It specifies CASSLGPGLASYEQYF.

This clonotype was counted at least ten times. The chain links TRBV18 to TRBJ2-5; D gene uncertain. CDR3 length: 12 amino acids. Germline CDR1 is KGHSH and CDR2 is LQKENI. Trimming stripped 2 bases from V and 5 bases from J, with 6 bases between. The chain's CDR3 is CASSPTRETQYF. The CDR3 DNA reads as TGTGCCAGCTCACCAACACGGGAGACCCAGTACTTC.

This clonotype was counted a single time. Here the CDR3 omits its conserved ending phenylalanine or tryptophan, so a read error is the likely source. The chain joins TRBV9 to TRBJ1-4; the D gene is possibly TRBD1 (5 bases). From germline, CDR1 is SGDLS and CDR2 YYNGEE. CDR3 size: 17 residues. Trimming took 0 bases from V and 8 from J, leaving 20 bases between them. DNA for the CDR3: TGTGCCAGCAGCGTAGGCCTCCAAGGGGCGACCAAGGAAAAACTGTTTGTT. It codes for CASSVGLQGATKEKLFV.

About this clonotype: The DNA is omitted, as the CDR3 cannot be located on it reliably, and the CDR3 follows TCRdb's listing. The V gene is TRBV24-1, the J gene TRBJ2-2; TRBD2 is the table's D call, not checked against the DNA. The CDR3 comprises 20 residues, both ends counted. Germline CDR1 is KGHDR and CDR2 is SFDVKD. Here the CDR3 reads CATSTALQLRAVLRAGELFF.

This clonotype was detected ten times or more. The chain carries TRBV5-1 and TRBJ2-1; 10 nucleotides agree with TRBD2. V lost 4 bases, J lost 4 bases, and 5 bases stayed unmatched. CDR1 is SGHRS and CDR2 is YFSETQ in the germline V gene. The CDR3 runs to 15 residues. CDR3 sequence reads: CASSHTLAGYNEQFF. The CDR3 nucleotides read TGCGCCAGCAGCCACACACTAGCGGGGTACAATGAGCAGTTCTTC.

This clonotype is medium-sized within its sample. Given a much more abundant clone one base away, this may be a read error. The chain couples TRBV20-1 to TRBJ1-5, with D possibly TRBD1 on 5 matching bases. The length of the CDR3 is 15 residues. V was pared by 6 bases and J by 6 bases, with 21 bases between. Germline V gives CDR1 DFQATT, CDR2 SNEGSKA (reference sequence). The CDR3 region is CSANRAGLGSQPQHF. CDR3 nucleotides: TGCAGTGCAAACCGGGCAGGGTTGGGTTCTCAGCCCCAGCATTTT.

The chain joins TRBV11-3 to TRBJ2-2; 7 bases are a match to TRBD1. The germline V gene encodes CDR1 SGHNT and CDR2 YENEEA. This CDR3 has 14 residues. The junction had 4 bases not matched to a gene; V was cut back by 8 bases and J by 1 base. For the CDR3, the DNA is TGTGCCAGCGGATCAGGGGGGAACACCGGGGAGCTGTTTTTT. This encodes CASGSGGNTGELFF.

This clonotype has just a few counts. Being one base from a much bigger clone, this may be a read error. Here the CDR3 omits its conserved ending phenylalanine or tryptophan, so a read error is the likely source. The chain links TRBV27 to TRBJ2-1; 9 bases match TRBD1. The CDR3 sequence is 15 residues long. Germline trimming cut 5 bases from V and 9 bases from J; bases unmatched to any gene: 11. The germline V gene encodes CDR1 MNHEY and CDR2 SMNVEV (reference sequence). The CDR3 DNA reads TGTGCCAGCAGTAAGGGACAGGGAAGGAGCATTGAGCAGTTCCTC. Translation: CASSKGQGRSIEQFL.

A remark on this clonotype: A read error may account for a junction end that differs from germline. The chain links TRBV7-9 to TRBJ2-2, with D hard to call. CDR3 length: 13 amino acids. The germline CDR1 and CDR2 sequences are SEHNR and FQNEAQ (reference sequence). CDR3 residues: CASGPSFTRELFF. The CDR3 DNA reads TGTGCCAGCGGGCCCAGCTTCACCAGGGAGCTGTTTTTT.

This chain joins TRBV29-1 and TRBJ2-1; TRBD2 agrees at 9 bases. V gave up 3 bases and J gave up 6 bases; unmatched junction bases: 6. This CDR3 comprises 14 residues. Germline loops: CDR1 SQVTM, CDR2 ANQGSEA. As DNA, the CDR3 is TGCAGCGTTGAGCCCGGACTAGCGCTCAATGAGCAGTTCTTC. This sequence encodes CSVEPGLALNEQFF.

In DNA, the CDR3 is TGTGCCCGGACTCGGGTTCTGGGGGAGGTAGAGACCCAGTACTTC. Translated: CARTRVLGEVETQYF. The chain is built from TRBV30 and TRBJ2-5; D possibly corresponds to TRBD2 (6 bases). V was shortened by 8 bases and J by 4 bases, with 23 bases between the two germline ends. CDR3 length equals 15 residues. CDR1 GTSNPN and CDR2 SVGIG come from the germline V gene (reference sequence).

At least ten counts were recorded for this clonotype. The chain combines TRBV28 with TRBJ2-5, with a tentative D call TRBD2 (6 bases). This CDR3 contains 15 residues. Looked up from germline, CDR1 is MDHEN and CDR2 is SYDVKM. V lost 3 bases and J 5 bases, leaving 16 bases between the germline ends. The CDR3 loop is CASSLPGGETETQYF. The CDR3 bases are TGTGCCAGCAGTTTGCCCGGAGGGGAGACGGAGACCCAGTACTTC.

At least ten counts were recorded for this clonotype. The rearrangement uses TRBV25-1 and TRBJ2-5; TRBD2 aligns across 9 bases. This CDR3 has 15 residues. CDR1 and CDR2 from the germline V gene are MGHDK and SYGVNS. V dropped 3 bases and J dropped 2; count of bases not matched to a gene: 4. The CDR3 nucleotides read TGTGCCAGCAGTGAGTTGACTAGCGGTCAAGAGACCCAGTACTTC. Translating gives CASSELTSGQETQYF. Complete variable domain (other parts from reference TRBV25-1 and TRBJ2-5): EADIYQTPRYLVIGTGKKITLECSQTMGHDKMYWYQQDPGMELHLIHYSYGVNSTEKGDLSSESTVSRIRTEHFPLTLESARPSHTSQYLCASSELTSGQETQYFGPGTRLLVL.